These 8 T cell receptor beta chains originate from one sample sequenced in a study of technical replicates of blood from several donors. Repertoires were generated with immunoSEQ multiplex PCR, while TCRdb's copy carries only in-frame clones and drops some. Among under 95,000 clones listed, around 95% were seen once. Input material: T cells isolated from PBMCs. The receptors come from a human donor in good health.

V usage is TRBV10-1 and J usage is TRBJ2-3; D gene uncertain. The V end lost 1 base, the J end lost 3 bases, and 5 bases lay between the germline ends. This CDR3 region has 13 residues. Germline CDR1 and CDR2: WNHNN and SYGVQD (reference sequence). CDR3 region: CASSEFLTDTQYF. As DNA, the CDR3 is TGCGCCAGCAGTGAGTTCCTTACAGATACGCAGTATTTT.

V gene TRBV2 combines with J gene TRBJ1-1; tentative D call: TRBD1 (5 bases). Per germline, CDR1 SNHLY and CDR2 FYNNEI. The ends were cut back, 4 bases at V and 7 bases at J, with 10 bases in the middle. This CDR3 is 12 amino acids long. The CDR3 loop is CASSAGAGEAFF. In DNA form, the CDR3 reads TGTGCCAGCAGTGCTGGGGCAGGTGAAGCTTTCTTT.

The J gene is TRBJ2-2, the V gene TRBV7-9; D call uncertain. Trimming stripped 0 bases from V and 11 bases from J, with 7 bases between. This CDR3 contains 12 residues. The V gene's germline CDR1 is SEHNR and CDR2 FQNEAQ (reference sequence). CDR3 bases: TGTGCCAGCAGCTTAGCCTCGAGTGAGCTGTTTTTT. This codes for CASSLASSELFF. The full variable domain, in which reference TRBV7-9 and TRBJ2-2 provide the parts outside the CDR3, is DTGVSQNPRHKITKRGQNVTFRCDPISEHNRLYWYRQTLGQGPEFLTYFQNEAQLEKSRLLSDRFSAERPKGSFSTLEIQRTEQGDSAMYLCASSLASSELFFGEGSRLTVL.

The sample holds one count of this clone. V gene TRBV6-6 combines with J gene TRBJ2-7; no definite D call. The ends were cut back, 0 bases at V and 2 bases at J, with 8 bases in the middle. The CDR3 length is 14 residues. Per germline, CDR1 MNHNY and CDR2 SVGAGI (reference sequence). Written as DNA, the CDR3 is TGTGCCAGCAGTTACTCAGTGCGGCCCTACGAGCAGTACTTC. It yields the protein CASSYSVRPYEQYF.

This chain links TRBV7-9 with TRBJ2-3; TRBD1 agrees at 7 bases. Unmatched junction bases numbered 2, after V lost 4 bases and J lost 1 base. Germline-derived CDR1 and CDR2 are SEHNR and FQNEAQ (reference sequence). The CDR3 length is 14 residues. This chain's CDR3 is CASSSGTGTDTQYF. CDR3 sequence (DNA): TGTGCCAGCAGCTCGGGGACAGGCACAGATACGCAGTATTTT.

V is TRBV27 and J is TRBJ1-2, with unresolved D. The CDR3 extends over 13 amino acids. The ends were cut back, 7 bases at V and 2 bases at J, with 11 bases in the middle. The germline gives CDR1 MNHEY, CDR2 SMNVEV (reference sequence). CDR3 bases: TGTGCCAGCAAAGGCACAGCCAACTATGGCTACACCTTC. This encodes CASKGTANYGYTF.

The rearrangement joins TRBV7-3 to TRBJ2-5; weak D call: TRBD1 (5 bases). The germline gives CDR1 SGHTA, CDR2 FQGTGA. Trimming took 5 bases from V and 2 from J, leaving 9 bases between them. This CDR3 has 13 residues. CDR3 protein: CASSMGLQETQYF. The CDR3 DNA reads as TGTGCCAGCAGCATGGGGCTTCAAGAGACCCAGTACTTC.

The chain recombines TRBV11-3 with TRBJ2-1; 9 bases match TRBD2. Germline V gene lookup returns CDR1 SGHNT and CDR2 YENEEA. After removal of 2 bases from V and 0 bases from J, the junction contained 14 bases not matched to a gene. This CDR3 spans 20 amino acids. CDR3 in DNA: TGTGCCAGCAGCTTACTCCGACTTAGCGGGGGCCTAAGCTCCTACAATGAGCAGTTCTTC. It translates to CASSLLRLSGGLSSYNEQFF. Filled out from reference TRBV11-3 and TRBJ2-1, the complete variable domain reads EAGVVQSPRYKIIEKKQPVAFWCNPISGHNTLYWYLQNLGQGPELLIRYENEEAVDDSQLPKDRFSAERLKGVDSTLKIQPAELGDSAVYLCASSLLRLSGGLSSYNEQFFGPGTRLTVL.